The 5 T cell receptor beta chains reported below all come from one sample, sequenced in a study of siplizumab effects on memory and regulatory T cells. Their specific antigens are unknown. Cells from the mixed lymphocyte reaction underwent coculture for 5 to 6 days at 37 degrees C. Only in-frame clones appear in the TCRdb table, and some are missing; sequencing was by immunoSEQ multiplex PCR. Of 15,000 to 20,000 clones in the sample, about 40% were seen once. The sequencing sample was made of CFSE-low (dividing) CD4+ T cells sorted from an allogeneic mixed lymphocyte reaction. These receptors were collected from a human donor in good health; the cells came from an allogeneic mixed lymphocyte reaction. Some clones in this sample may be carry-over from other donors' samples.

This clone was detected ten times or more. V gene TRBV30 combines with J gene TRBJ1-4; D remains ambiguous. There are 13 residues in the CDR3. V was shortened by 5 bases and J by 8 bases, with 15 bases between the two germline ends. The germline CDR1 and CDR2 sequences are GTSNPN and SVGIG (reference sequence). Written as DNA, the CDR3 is TGTGCCTGGCAGTCTGGAGGGCACGAAAAACTGTTTTTT. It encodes CAWQSGGHEKLFF.

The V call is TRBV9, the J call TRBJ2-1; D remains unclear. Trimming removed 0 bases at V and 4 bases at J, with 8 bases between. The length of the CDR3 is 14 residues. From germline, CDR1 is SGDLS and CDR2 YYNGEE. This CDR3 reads CASSVDLEYNEQFF. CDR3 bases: TGTGCCAGCAGCGTAGACCTGGAATACAATGAGCAGTTCTTC.

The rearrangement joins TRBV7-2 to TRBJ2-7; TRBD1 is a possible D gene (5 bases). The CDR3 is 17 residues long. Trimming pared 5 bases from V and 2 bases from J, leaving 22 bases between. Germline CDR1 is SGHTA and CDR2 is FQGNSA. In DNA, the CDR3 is TGTGCCAGCAGCATAGGGATCCCAGGGCCGCCCCCCTACGAGCAGTACTTC. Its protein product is CASSIGIPGPPPYEQYF.

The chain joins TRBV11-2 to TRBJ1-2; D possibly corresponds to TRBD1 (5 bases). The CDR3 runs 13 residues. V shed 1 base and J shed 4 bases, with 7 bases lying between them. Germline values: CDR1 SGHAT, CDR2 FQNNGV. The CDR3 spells CASSLAGGYGYTF. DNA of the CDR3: TGTGCCAGCAGCTTAGCCGGGGGCTATGGCTACACCTTC.

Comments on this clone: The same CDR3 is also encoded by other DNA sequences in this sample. In DNA form, the CDR3 reads TGCGCCAGCAGCCGTCAGGGGGGGGACGAGCAGTACTTC. Protein: CASSRQGGDEQYF. The chain uses TRBV5-1 and TRBJ2-7; D tentatively fits TRBD1 or TRBD2 (7 bases each). In germline, CDR1 is SGHRS, CDR2 YFSETQ. This CDR3 contains 13 residues. Trimming left V 4 bases short and J 5 bases short, with 13 bases between.